Included here is one TCR beta chain sequence, with context. Its target is unknown. CDR3 size: 13 residues. The V and J ends lost 6 bases and 15 bases, in that order; junction bases with no gene match: 12. Germline-derived CDR1 and CDR2 are SNHLY and FYNNEI. This sample is part of a study of T cell repertoires in cytomegalovirus infection. Study-level information: A matching HLA type, together with CMV infection, was signaled by public TCR beta signatures.

TCRdb redid the calling of the reads with MiXCR, one entry per CDR3 protein. This sample has about 120,000 distinct CDR3 sequences, with roughly 30% found just once. Study-wide points: What dominated the ex vivo response were HLA-C-restricted CMV-specific TCR beta clonotypes. Accumulated public TCR beta family frequency recognized individuals carrying CMV together with the relevant HLA.

The V gene is TRBV2, the J gene TRBJ1-4, with 8 bases fitting TRBD1. The sequence was collected from a human donor in good health (CMV status not recorded). Some clones in this sample may be carry-over from other donors' samples. The specimen was CD8+ T cells from cultured PBMCs, collected from culture after CMV antigen stimulation. The CDR3 region is CASSDRQGQLVFF. As DNA, the CDR3 is TGTGCCAGCAGCGATAGACAGGGGCAGTTGGTGTTTTTT.